One sample yielded the 12 T cell receptor beta chains listed below, sequenced in a study of T cell responses to AZD1222 COVID-19 vaccine. TCRdb keeps only in-frame clones here, not all; method: immunoSEQ multiplex PCR. The data hold some 47,000 clones, with approximately 90% observed a single time. Here the sequenced sample was peripheral blood, taken 28 days after the second AZD1222 dose. The receptors originated from an adult who received the AZD1222 COVID-19 vaccine.

This clone was seen just once. The chain is built from TRBV5-4 and TRBJ2-6; a possible D gene is TRBD2 (5 bases). This CDR3 is 15 amino acids long. Germline V gene sequence: CDR1 SGHNT, CDR2 YYREEE (reference sequence). V was shortened by 1 base and J by 9 bases, with 14 bases between the two germline ends. CDR3 region: CASSLPGLRDNVLTF. CDR3 nucleotides: TGTGCCAGCAGCTTGCCCGGACTGAGGGACAACGTCCTGACTTTC.

The chain uses TRBV30 and TRBJ1-5; a weak D match, TRBD1 (5 bases). Looked up from germline, CDR1 is GTSNPN and CDR2 is SVGIG (reference sequence). The CDR3 sequence is 13 residues long. V shed 5 bases and J shed 5 bases, with 13 bases lying between them. This CDR3 is CAWGDGLDQPQHF. In DNA form, the CDR3 reads TGTGCCTGGGGGGACGGCCTAGATCAGCCCCAGCATTTT.

This clone was seen a handful of times. This chain links TRBV15 with TRBJ2-2, with 9 bases fitting TRBD1. This CDR3 comprises 15 residues. Trimming cost V 1 base and J 3 bases; bases outside gene matches: 0. Per the germline V gene, CDR1 is LNHNV and CDR2 is YYDKDF (reference sequence). CDR3 protein: CATSRGTGDTGELFF. The CDR3 DNA sequence: TGTGCCACCAGCAGAGGGACAGGGGACACCGGGGAGCTGTTTTTT.

J is TRBJ1-1 and V is TRBV19; D gene uncertain. Trimming took 5 bases from V and 4 from J, leaving 11 bases between them. This CDR3 has 13 residues. Germline V gene sequence: CDR1 LNHDA, CDR2 SQIVND (reference sequence). The chain's CDR3 is CASSPLRSTEAFF. The CDR3 DNA follows: TGTGCCAGTAGTCCCCTCCGGAGCACTGAAGCTTTCTTT.

The gene calls are TRBV19 and TRBJ1-2, with unresolved D. The CDR3 covers 14 residues. With 5 bases removed from V and 1 base from J, the gap between germline ends came to 11 bases. Germline loops: CDR1 LNHDA, CDR2 SQIVND (reference sequence). In DNA form, the CDR3 reads TGTGCCAGTAGTCCCGGTGGGGTTAACTATGGCTACACCTTC. It translates to CASSPGGVNYGYTF.

The V call is TRBV10-1, the J call TRBJ2-7; D remains ambiguous. Germline loops: CDR1 WNHNN, CDR2 SYGVQD (reference sequence). This CDR3 has 14 amino acids. V shed 1 base and J shed 7 bases, with 14 bases lying between them. In nucleotides, the CDR3 is TGCGCCAGCAGTGAGTATAGGTTCGGATTAGAGCAGTACTTC. This codes for CASSEYRFGLEQYF.

This clone was recorded once. This chain connects TRBV27 to TRBJ1-4; TRBD1 matches at 10 bases. With 3 bases clipped from V and 5 bases from J, the junction kept 3 bases outside the gene matches. This CDR3 is built from 15 residues. Per germline, CDR1 MNHEY and CDR2 SMNVEV (reference sequence). The CDR3 bases are TGTGCCAGCAGTTTGACAGGGGGCAACAATGAAAAACTGTTTTTT. Translation: CASSLTGGNNEKLFF. Variable domain in full (rest from reference TRBV27 and TRBJ1-4): EAQVTQNPRYLITVTGKKLTVTCSQNMNHEYMSWYRQDPGLGLRQIYYSMNVEVTDKGDVPEGYKVSRKEKRNFPLILESPSPNQTSLYFCASSLTGGNNEKLFFGSGTQLSVL.

The chain couples TRBV19 to TRBJ2-7; D gene uncertain. The ends were cut back, 3 bases at V and 0 bases at J, with 9 bases in the middle. Germline CDR1 and CDR2: LNHDA and SQIVND (reference sequence). The CDR3 is 14 amino acids. DNA of the CDR3: TGTGCCAGTAGTATGACGGGTAGCTCCTACGAGCAGTACTTC. It yields the protein CASSMTGSSYEQYF.

The gene calls are TRBV5-1 and TRBJ1-3; D unclear. Germline V gives CDR1 SGHRS, CDR2 YFSETQ. Trimming stripped 4 bases from V and 9 bases from J, with 14 bases between. The CDR3 runs to 13 residues. CDR3 nucleotide sequence: TGCGCCAGCAGCCAGGACGGGCGAGGCACCATATATTTT. Translated, it gives CASSQDGRGTIYF.

This rearrangement joins TRBV5-8 to TRBJ1-5, with D hard to call. This CDR3 comprises 15 residues. Trimming cost V 5 bases and J 0 bases, with 12 bases left between them. The V gene's germline CDR1 is SGHTS and CDR2 YDEGEE. Here the CDR3 reads CASSQPVVSNQPQHF. CDR3 nucleotide sequence: TGTGCCAGCAGTCAACCCGTGGTTAGCAATCAGCCCCAGCATTTT.

Notes on this clone: Within the sample, other DNA sequences also encode this same CDR3. The chain employs TRBV28 and TRBJ2-3; no firm D call. From germline, CDR1 is MDHEN and CDR2 SYDVKM. This CDR3 spans 11 amino acids. The V end was cut by 7 bases, the J end by 6 bases, with 8 bases between. The CDR3 loop is CASTLGDTQYF. The CDR3, as DNA: TGTGCCAGCACTCTGGGGGATACGCAGTATTTT.

V and J are TRBV11-3 and TRBJ2-1; 9 bases align to TRBD2. The CDR3 is 16 amino acids. V was pared by 5 bases and J by 7 bases, with 12 bases of the junction left unmatched. Germline CDR1 and CDR2: SGHNT and YENEEA. CDR3 residues: CASSRARLAGANEQFF. CDR3 sequence (DNA): TGTGCCAGCAGCCGCGCCCGTTTAGCGGGAGCAAATGAGCAGTTCTTC.